Listed below are T cell receptor beta chains from one sample, sequenced in a study of OX40 agonist ivuxolimab in advanced cancers. Sequencing was performed with immunoSEQ multiplex PCR; in TCRdb, only in-frame clones are kept and a portion is missing. The data hold about 3,400 clones, with about 85% observed a single time. Material: CD4+ or CD8+ T cells sorted from blood, obtained in a trial of the OX40 agonist ivuxolimab. These receptors were taken from an adult with an advanced solid tumor such as melanoma, head and neck, liver or kidney cancer. Both conserved end residues are part of each CDR3. D genes are given only for firm matches. Size is omitted from some rows. Given values are once, few, many or a class for expanded clones.

clone_size cdr3_length d_call j_call v_call cdr3_nt cdr3_aa
- 14 - TRBJ2-1 TRBV11-3 TGTGCCAGCAGCGCTTCGAGGGGGGCCCGTGAGCAGTTCTTC CASSASRGAREQFF
- 14 TRBD2 TRBJ2-1 TRBV29-1 TGCAGCGTTAGTAGCGGGAGTTCGTACAATGAGCAGTTCTTC CSVSSGSSYNEQFF
- 16 - TRBJ1-4 TRBV28 TGTGCCAGCAGTTTTTTGGAAGGAGCAACTAATGAAAAACTGTTTTTT CASSFLEGATNEKLFF
- 14 - TRBJ1-1 TRBV7-6 TGTGCCAGCAGCTTAGCAGGGGTTAACACTGAAGCTTTCTTT CASSLAGVNTEAFF
- 18 - TRBJ1-4 TRBV4-1 TGCGCCAGCAGCCACAACCTTCCCGCTCCGGGACAAAATGAAAAACTGTTTTTT CASSHNLPAPGQNEKLFF
- 11 - TRBJ2-7 TRBV20-1 TGCAGTGCTAGACTGTACTACGAGCAGTACTTC CSARLYYEQYF
- 14 TRBD2 TRBJ2-1 TRBV30 TGTGCCTGGAGTAGCGGGAGGGGGGGTAATGAGCAGTTCTTC CAWSSGRGGNEQFF
- 15 TRBD1 TRBJ1-3 TRBV25-1 TGTGCCAGCAGTTCGGGACAGGCCTCTGGAAACACCATATATTTT CASSSGQASGNTIYF
- 15 TRBD1 TRBJ2-7 TRBV7-9 TGTGCCAGCAGCCCACAGGGACAGGAGTACTACGAGCAGTACTTC CASSPQGQEYYEQYF
- 11 - TRBJ2-7 TRBV30 TGTGCCTGGAGTGTGGCCTACGAGCAGTACTTC CAWSVAYEQYF
- 15 TRBD2 TRBJ2-7 TRBV9 TGTGCCAGCAGCCCAGACGCGGGAGCGGGCTACGAGCAGTACTTC CASSPDAGAGYEQYF
- 15 TRBD2 TRBJ2-7 TRBV28 TGTGCCAGCAGTTTGACTAGCGGTAGCTCCTACGAGCAGTACTTC CASSLTSGSSYEQYF
- 16 TRBD2 TRBJ2-2 TRBV7-2 TGTGCCAGCACCTATCATAGCGGGAGGGTCACCGGGGAGCTGTTTTTT CASTYHSGRVTGELFF
- 13 - TRBJ2-7 TRBV7-3 TGCGCCAGCAGCCTTCAGAACCGGGACGAGCAGTACTTC CASSLQNRDEQYF
- 15 TRBD1 TRBJ2-3 TRBV11-2 TGTGCCAGCAGCAACCGGGGACAGCCATCAGATACGCAGTATTTT CASSNRGQPSDTQYF
- 13 TRBD1 TRBJ1-5 TRBV2 TGTGCCAGCATAGGACAGGCCGATCAGCCCCAGCATTTT CASIGQADQPQHF
few 15 - TRBJ2-2 TRBV9 TGTGCCAGCAGCGAGGGAGACCCGAACACCGGGGAGCTGTTTTTT CASSEGDPNTGELFF
- 12 - TRBJ2-7 TRBV11-2 TGTGCCAGCAGCTTGGTCAGTGGCGAGCAGTACTTC CASSLVSGEQYF
- 16 - TRBJ1-5 TRBV10-2 TGCGCCAGCAGTGAGTCGATTGGGACTAGCACAGATACGCAGCATTTT CASSESIGTSTDTQHF
- 13 TRBD1 TRBJ2-2 TRBV19 TGTGCCAGTAGTCGGGACAGCCTCGGGGAGCTGTTTTTT CASSRDSLGELFF
- 15 - TRBJ1-6 TRBV4-2 TGTGCCAGCAGCCAAGATCCTATGGTTGGATCACCCCTCCACTTT CASSQDPMVGSPLHF
- 17 - TRBJ1-4 TRBV2 TGTGCCAGCAGTGACCTCCCGCCAGGGACAACTAATGAAAAACTGTTTTTT CASSDLPPGTTNEKLFF
- 15 TRBD2 TRBJ2-2 TRBV19 TGTGCCAGTAGTCCCCTAGCGGGAGGGCCCGGGGAGCTGTTTTTT CASSPLAGGPGELFF
- 13 - TRBJ2-7 TRBV5-1 TGCGCCAGCAGCTTCGGCGCTTATTACGAGCAGTACTTC CASSFGAYYEQYF
- 14 - TRBJ2-3 TRBV4-1 TGCGCCAGCAGCACTCGGGACAAGACAGATACGCAGTATTTT CASSTRDKTDTQYF
once 14 TRBD1 TRBJ2-4 TRBV7-9 TGTGCCAGCAGCCTCGACAGGGGTGGAAACATTCAGTACTTC CASSLDRGGNIQYF
- 17 TRBD2 TRBJ2-3 TRBV27 TGTGCCAGCAGTTTATATCTAGCGGGAGGGGTCACAGATACGCAGTATTTT CASSLYLAGGVTDTQYF
- 13 TRBD1 TRBJ2-7 TRBV5-1 TGCGCCAGCAGAACGGGACAGGCCTACGAGCAGTACTTC CASRTGQAYEQYF
- 15 TRBD1 TRBJ2-2 TRBV7-9 TGTGCCAGCAGCCCGGGACAGCAGAACACCGGGGAGCTGTTTTTT CASSPGQQNTGELFF
once 16 - TRBJ2-7 TRBV4-1 TGCGCCAGCAGCCTGCAAGCCCAGGGAAGAACCTACGAGCAGTACTTC CASSLQAQGRTYEQYF
- 13 TRBD2 TRBJ2-7 TRBV2 TGTGCCAGCACAGCTAGCGGGAGATACGAGCAGTACTTC CASTASGRYEQYF
- 13 - TRBJ1-2 TRBV27 TGTGCCAGCAGTATGTACTTTAACTATGGCTACACCTTC CASSMYFNYGYTF
- 16 - TRBJ2-2 TRBV28 TGTGCCAGCAGTTTAACAGGGTCCCCGAACACCGGGGAGCTGTTTTTT CASSLTGSPNTGELFF
once 14 TRBD2 TRBJ2-1 TRBV5-1 TGCGCCAGCAGCTTTAGCGGGGCCTACAATGAGCAGTTCTTC CASSFSGAYNEQFF
- 15 TRBD2 TRBJ2-1 TRBV10-3 TGTGCCATCAGTGACCCAGCGGGAGGGGAGAATGAGCAGTTCTTC CAISDPAGGENEQFF
- 15 TRBD1 TRBJ2-5 TRBV5-1 TGCGCCAGCAGCCCCGGACAGGGGGCCTTAGAGACCCAGTACTTC CASSPGQGALETQYF
medium-sized 15 TRBD1 TRBJ1-1 TRBV5-4 TGTGCCAGCAGCTTAGACAGGGGGCTGTCCACTGAAGCTTTCTTT CASSLDRGLSTEAFF
- 16 - TRBJ2-1 TRBV5-5 TGTGCCAGCAGCCCACGGACTACGGGGTCCTACAATGAGCAGTTCTTC CASSPRTTGSYNEQFF
- 15 - TRBJ2-1 TRBV5-1 TGCGCCAGCAGCTTGTCGGACTTGTTCTACAATGAGCAGTTCTTC CASSLSDLFYNEQFF
- 13 TRBD2 TRBJ2-3 TRBV7-3 TGTGCCAGCAGCTTGACTAGCGCAGATACGCAGTATTTT CASSLTSADTQYF
- 14 - TRBJ2-1 TRBV7-9 TGTGCCAGCAGCTTAGGGTGGCTGTACAATGAGCAGTTCTTC CASSLGWLYNEQFF
- 11 - TRBJ2-1 TRBV2 TGTGCCAGGACTCTCTACAATGAGCAGTTCTTC CARTLYNEQFF
medium-sized 13 - TRBJ2-1 TRBV15 TGTGCCACCAGCAGAGGGGGGCCTGGGGAGCAGTTCTTC CATSRGGPGEQFF
- 13 - TRBJ2-7 TRBV29-1 TGCAGCGTTGTCTCCGGAGCCCCATACGAGCAGTACTTC CSVVSGAPYEQYF
- 15 - TRBJ1-3 TRBV6-9 TGTGCCAGCACGGAAGATCGGAACTCTGGAAACACCATATATTTT CASTEDRNSGNTIYF
- 15 TRBD1 TRBJ1-2 TRBV14 TGTGCCAGCAGCCCCCGCGGGACAGTTGCGTATGGCTACACCTTC CASSPRGTVAYGYTF
- 11 - TRBJ1-2 TRBV6-5 TGTGCCAAATTCGGTCCCTATGGCTACACCTTC CAKFGPYGYTF
- 14 TRBD2 TRBJ2-7 TRBV5-4 TGTGCCAGCAGCTCCAGGACTAGCTCCTACGAGCAGTACTTC CASSSRTSSYEQYF
medium-sized 15 TRBD2 TRBJ2-3 TRBV11-2 TGTGCCAGCAGCTTAGGAGGACTAGTTTCAGATACGCAGTATTTT CASSLGGLVSDTQYF
- 13 TRBD1 TRBJ2-7 TRBV18 TGTGCCAGCTCACACGGACAGGGCTACGAGCAGTACTTC CASSHGQGYEQYF
- 13 - TRBJ1-1 TRBV21-1 TGTGCCAGCAAGGCACCCAAAAACACTGAAGCTTTCTTT CASKAPKNTEAFF
- 15 TRBD1 TRBJ2-1 TRBV15 TGTGCCACCAGCAGAACGGGACAGAATTTGAATGAGCAGTTCTTC CATSRTGQNLNEQFF
- 15 - TRBJ2-5 TRBV5-5 TGTGCCAGCGGGCTCTCGATAGCGGTCCAAGAGACCCAGTACTTC CASGLSIAVQETQYF
- 15 - TRBJ2-5 TRBV7-8 TGTGCCAGCAGCTATCAGACAGGTTGGGAAGAGACCCAGTACTTC CASSYQTGWEETQYF
- 14 TRBD2 TRBJ2-1 TRBV2 TGTGCCAGCAGATGGAGCGGGAGGCCCAATGAGCAGTTCTTC CASRWSGRPNEQFF